One TCR beta chain is described in this entry. Measured with immunoSEQ multiplex PCR; TCRdb has only the in-frame clones, and not every one. The sample has about 92,000 clones, about four fifths seen once; the top ten hold roughly 4%. The data belong to a study of memory CD4+ T cells and cytomegalovirus serostatus. Study background: This sample comes from healthy Belgian adults, under 10 CMV seropositive, under 25 seronegative.

Single viable CD3+CD4+CD8-CD45RO+ cells were sorted as the memory CD4+ T cells. Trimming removed 0 bases from V and 6 bases from J, with 13 bases in between. The CDR3 runs to 15 residues. Germline loops: CDR1 SEHNR, CDR2 FQNEAQ (reference sequence). The receptor's source is an adult in good health and CMV-seropositive. Sequencing input: memory CD4+ T cells from blood. The genes are TRBV7-9 and TRBJ2-3; maybe TRBD2 (6 bases). CDR3 region: CASSLARGEADTQYF. Written as DNA, the CDR3 is TGTGCCAGCAGCTTAGCGAGAGGGGAGGCTGATACGCAGTATTTT.